This TCR beta chain came from a study of T-cell memory formation after mild COVID-19. MiXCR was run by TCRdb on the 5' RACE reads, yielding one entry per CDR3 protein. The sample has about 240,000 distinct CDR3 sequences; approximately 9% are singletons. This clonotype was seen a few times. V gave up 1 base and J gave up 6 bases, with 12 bases separating them. CDR1 and CDR2 from the germline V gene are SGHAT and FQNNGV. This CDR3 spans 14 amino acids. The sequence derives from a man between 18 and 35 years old who had mild COVID-19 (a few samples of this study predate the infection). Cell type and time point are not known. The chain has TRBV11-2 and TRBJ2-5, with D perhaps TRBD1 (6 bases). Sequencing was done on a sample of PBMCs or a T cell subset sorted from them (not recorded which). The CDR3 coding sequence is TGTGCCAGCAGCTTAGTTCAGGGGTTACAGACCCAGTACTTC. Translation gives CASSLVQGLQTQYF.